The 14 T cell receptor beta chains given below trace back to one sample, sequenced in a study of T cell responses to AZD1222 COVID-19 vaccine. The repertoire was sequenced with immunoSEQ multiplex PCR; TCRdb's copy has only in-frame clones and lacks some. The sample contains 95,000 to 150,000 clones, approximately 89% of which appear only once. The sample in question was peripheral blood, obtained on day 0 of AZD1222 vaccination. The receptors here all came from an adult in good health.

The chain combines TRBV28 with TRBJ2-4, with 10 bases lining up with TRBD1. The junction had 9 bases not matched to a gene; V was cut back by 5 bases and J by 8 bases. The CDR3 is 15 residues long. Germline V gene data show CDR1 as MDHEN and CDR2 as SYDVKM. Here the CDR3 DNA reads TGTGCCAGCAGTCCCCCACTGGGACAGGGGTACATTCAGTACTTC. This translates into CASSPPLGQGYIQYF. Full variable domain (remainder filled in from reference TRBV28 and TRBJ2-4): DVKVTQSSRYLVKRTGEKVFLECVQDMDHENMFWYRQDPGLGLRLIYFSYDVKMKEKGDIPEGYSVSREKKERFSLILESASTNQTSMYLCASSPPLGQGYIQYFGAGTRLSVL.

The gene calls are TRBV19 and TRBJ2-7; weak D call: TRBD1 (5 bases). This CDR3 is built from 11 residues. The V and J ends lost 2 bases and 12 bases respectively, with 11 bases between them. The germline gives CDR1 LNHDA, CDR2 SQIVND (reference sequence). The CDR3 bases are TGTGCCAGTAGTATACAGGGTCGGACGTACTTC. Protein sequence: CASSIQGRTYF.

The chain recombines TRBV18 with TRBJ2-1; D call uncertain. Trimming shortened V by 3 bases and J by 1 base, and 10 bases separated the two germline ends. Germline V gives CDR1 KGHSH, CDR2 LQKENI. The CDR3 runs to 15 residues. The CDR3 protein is CASSPSQSSYNEQFF. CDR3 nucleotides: TGTGCCAGCTCACCCAGCCAAAGTTCCTACAATGAGCAGTTCTTC.

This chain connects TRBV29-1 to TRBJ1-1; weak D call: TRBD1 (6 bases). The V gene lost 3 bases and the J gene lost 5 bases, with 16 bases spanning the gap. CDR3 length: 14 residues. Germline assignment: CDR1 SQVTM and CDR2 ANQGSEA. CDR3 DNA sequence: TGCAGCGTTGATTTGTACAGGGTGGGGACTGAAGCTTTCTTT. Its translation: CSVDLYRVGTEAFF.

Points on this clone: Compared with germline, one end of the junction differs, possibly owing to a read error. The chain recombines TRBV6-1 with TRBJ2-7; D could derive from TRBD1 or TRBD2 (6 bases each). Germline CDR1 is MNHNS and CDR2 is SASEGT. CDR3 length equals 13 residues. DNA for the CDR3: TGTGCCAGCAGTGACCGAACAGGGACTCCCGCGGAGTTC. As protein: CASSDRTGTPAEF.

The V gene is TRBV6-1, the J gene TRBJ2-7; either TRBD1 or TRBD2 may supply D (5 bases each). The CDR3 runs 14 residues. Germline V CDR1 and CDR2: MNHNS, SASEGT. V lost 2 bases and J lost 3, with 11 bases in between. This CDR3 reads CASSELRGLYEQYF. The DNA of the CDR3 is TGTGCCAGCAGTGAACTTCGGGGCCTCTACGAGCAGTACTTC.

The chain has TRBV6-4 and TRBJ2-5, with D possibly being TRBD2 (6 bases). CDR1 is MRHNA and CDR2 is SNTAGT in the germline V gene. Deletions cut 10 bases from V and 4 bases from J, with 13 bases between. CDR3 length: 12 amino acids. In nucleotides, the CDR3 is TGTGCCAACCCCCCGGGGGTAGAGACCCAGTACTTC. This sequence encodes CANPPGVETQYF.

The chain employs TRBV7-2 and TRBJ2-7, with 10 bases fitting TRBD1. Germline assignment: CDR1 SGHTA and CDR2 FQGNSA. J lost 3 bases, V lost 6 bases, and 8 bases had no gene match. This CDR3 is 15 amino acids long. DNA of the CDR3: TGTGCCAGCAGTCACCAGGGGACAGGGGTCTACGAGCAGTACTTC. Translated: CASSHQGTGVYEQYF. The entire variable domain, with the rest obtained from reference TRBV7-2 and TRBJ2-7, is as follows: GAGVSQSPSNKVTEKGKDVELRCDPISGHTALYWYRQSLGQGLEFLIYFQGNSAPDKSGLPSDRFSAERTGGSVSTLTIQRTQQEDSAVYLCASSHQGTGVYEQYFGPGTRLTVT.

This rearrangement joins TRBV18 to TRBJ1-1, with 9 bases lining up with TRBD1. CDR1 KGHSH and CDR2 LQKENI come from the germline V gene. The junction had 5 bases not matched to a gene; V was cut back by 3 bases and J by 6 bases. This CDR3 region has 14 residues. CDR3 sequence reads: CASSPGQGQAEAFF. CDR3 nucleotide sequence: TGTGCCAGCTCACCGGGACAGGGTCAGGCTGAAGCTTTCTTT.

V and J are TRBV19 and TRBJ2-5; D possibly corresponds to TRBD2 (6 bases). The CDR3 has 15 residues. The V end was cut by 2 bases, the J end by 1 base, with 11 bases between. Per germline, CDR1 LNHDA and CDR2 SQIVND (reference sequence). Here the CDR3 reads CASSILGTAQETQYF. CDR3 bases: TGTGCCAGTAGTATACTGGGGACTGCCCAAGAGACCCAGTACTTC.

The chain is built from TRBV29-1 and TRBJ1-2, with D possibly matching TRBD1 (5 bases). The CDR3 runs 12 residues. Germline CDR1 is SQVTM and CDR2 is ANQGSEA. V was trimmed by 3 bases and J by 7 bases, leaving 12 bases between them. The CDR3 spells CSVDRQGAGYTF. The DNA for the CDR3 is TGCAGCGTTGATCGTCAGGGAGCTGGCTACACCTTC.

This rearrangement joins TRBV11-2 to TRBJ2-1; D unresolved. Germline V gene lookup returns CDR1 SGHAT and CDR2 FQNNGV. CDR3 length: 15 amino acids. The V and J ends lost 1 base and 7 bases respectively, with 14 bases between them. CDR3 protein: CASSLVLGSSNEQFF. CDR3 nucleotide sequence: TGTGCCAGCAGCTTAGTGCTGGGGTCGAGTAATGAGCAGTTCTTC. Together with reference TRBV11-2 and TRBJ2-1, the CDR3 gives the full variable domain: EAGVAQSPRYKIIEKRQSVAFWCNPISGHATLYWYQQILGQGPKLLIQFQNNGVVDDSQLPKDRFSAERLKGVDSTLKIQPAKLEDSAVYLCASSLVLGSSNEQFFGPGTRLTVL.

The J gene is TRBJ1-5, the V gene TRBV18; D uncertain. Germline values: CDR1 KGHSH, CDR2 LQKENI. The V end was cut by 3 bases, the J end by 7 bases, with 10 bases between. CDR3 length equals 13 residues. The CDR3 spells CASSPEGYQPQHF. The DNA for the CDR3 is TGTGCCAGCTCACCTGAGGGTTACCAGCCCCAGCATTTT.

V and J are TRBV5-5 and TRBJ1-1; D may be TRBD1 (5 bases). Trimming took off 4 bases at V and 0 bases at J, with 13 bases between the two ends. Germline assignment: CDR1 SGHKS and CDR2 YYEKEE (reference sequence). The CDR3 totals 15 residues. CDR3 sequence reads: CASSLTGKMNTEAFF. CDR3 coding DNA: TGTGCCAGCAGCCTCACAGGTAAAATGAACACTGAAGCTTTCTTT.